This T cell receptor (beta chain) was captured in a study of human T cells and chemical hapten exposure (dated by TCRdb to 2020 to 2023). Turning to the overall study: For sensitization, 2% DPC in acetone was applied to a roughly 2 cm by roughly 2 cm area of upper inner arm skin. Patients additionally received weekly therapeutic DPC doses to the scalp throughout the roughly 25-week study period. Patch tests used Finn chambers with 0.01% DPC on the upper back, scored after 6 days by International Contact Dermatitis Research Group standards. The patient cohort, mostly female, included alopecia areata with under or over 50% scalp involvement, alopecia totalis and alopecia universalis. Libraries were pooled for sequencing, and variation in per-sample TCR yields was attributed mainly to small differences in library volumes within the pool. The study tracked peripheral blood TCR repertoire changes in vivo during primary and secondary sensitization to the hapten diphenylcyclopropenone (DPC) in alopecia patients. Patient blood was sampled pre-sensitization (week 0) and at 2, 6 and about 24 weeks after DPC sensitization. Blood for TCR sequencing was provided by twenty-nine alopecia patients at one to four time points (pre-sensitization, 2, 6 and 24 weeks).

The library came from RACE. Sequenced on a NextSeq 500. Library preparation attached unique molecular identifiers to individual cDNA molecules for quantitative, reproducible TCR counting. Each blood RNA sample was used to sequence both TCR alpha and TCR beta chains. The authors' analysis ran thus. Samples had a median of approximately 96,000 TCRs, with a range from roughly 20,000 to 690,600. The Decombinator software suite was used to annotate the V, J and CDR3 of the TCR reads. For PS versus PT1 abundance plots, all samples were subsampled to the same number of TCRs (28,000). Expanded TCRs were defined as absent before sensitization and observed at least eight times at the 2-week time point. TCRdb itself trimmed the public reads at Q25 with fastp, ran MiXCR and retained productive beta chains. Each CDR3 protein appears once, grouped with its most common genes and DNA. It is TCRdb's table, rather than the study itself, that gives the V and J calls and clone size. The sample table holds 95,000 to 150,000 distinct CDR3 sequences, of which about 11% were seen once. The ten largest clonotypes hold 2% to 2.5% of the sample.

The meaning of the sample's time point label: patch test 3, about 24 weeks after DPC sensitization. The treatment or condition label, read with the paper, signifies: therapeutic diphenylcyclopropenone sensitization with weekly scalp DPC. At every patch-test visit, the blood draw took place before the patch test was put on. Eligible patients were aged 18 to 70, diagnosed with alopecia, deemed suitable for DPC therapy, and excluded if pregnant. Total RNA was extracted from unfractionated whole blood collected in Tempus Blood RNA tubes. Remarks on this clonotype: Its specific antigen is unknown. Base-call qualities are not available, and no considerably larger clone is one nucleotide away.

The paper's findings and limits, for the study overall: Alopecia, a presumed autoimmune disease, was present in all patients, so the immune response of the patients might differ from that of healthy individuals. Significantly more large CDR3 similarity clusters were formed by expanded TCRs than by pre-sensitization or healthy control sets, consistent with antigen-driven responses. Patch test score correlated positively with the number of PT1 expanded TCRs, reaching significance at thresholds 8, 16 and 32 but not at 4. No change with DPC sensitization was found in the number of TCRs above 1 in 1000 frequency, and no evidence of global repertoire structure alterations was found. Repeated subsampling changed both the strength of the expansion versus patch-test correlation and the threshold at which that correlation became significant.

Unmatched junction bases come to 4, with V trimmed by 3 bases and J by 2 bases. Including cysteine and phenylalanine, the CDR3 has 16 amino acids. The only DNA kept is the CDR3, 48 bases in frame from the first base. CDR1 KGHDR and CDR2 SFDVKD are derived from the germline V gene. The sequence was obtained from a woman aged 45-60 years with alopecia areata. Some clones in this sample may be carry-over from other donors' samples. Recombination joined TRBV24-1 with TRBJ2-3; 10 nucleotides in the junction match TRBD2. The source material was whole blood, sampled in connection with sensitization to the hapten diphenylcyclopropenone (DPC). The DNA reads as follows: TGTGCCACCAGTGATCAGGGACTAGCGTCCACAGATACGCAGTATTTT. This codes for CATSDQGLASTDTQYF.